This T cell receptor beta chain stems from a study of cytomegalovirus exposure and HLA in healthy donors. Study results and caveats: The authors assumed roughly uniform sequencing depth across donors for presence/absence analyses. Listed as cytomegalovirus-associated were over 150 TCR beta chains. What a later analysis reportedly showed was that an Asian-associated ancestry cluster had fewer N-insertions than the roughly 700-donor mean.

The PCR ran on 60 Vbeta and 13 Jbeta primers. In the authors' methods: Per a later analysis, the number of unique TCR beta chains was roughly 83 million, of which 8.5 million to 11 million were shared. Assay: immunoSEQ multiplex PCR; the TCRdb copy retains only in-frame clones and omits some. The D gene and trimming were derived from the DNA, and the V and J assignments and clone size from that table. The table has approximately 220,000 clones, roughly 79% seen once. A word on this clone: The antigen remains undetermined.

The source of this sequence is a male donor in good health and CMV-seronegative. What was sequenced was PBMCs.

CDR3 sequence (DNA): TGTGCCAGCAGCTTAGCCAGCGGGAATGAGCAGTTCTTC. Amino acid sequence: CASSLASGNEQFF. V and J are TRBV7-9 and TRBJ2-1, with D maybe TRBD2 (6 bases). Trimming pared 0 bases from V and 7 bases from J, leaving 7 bases between. The CDR3 sequence is 13 residues long. Germline lookup yields CDR1 SEHNR and CDR2 FQNEAQ (reference sequence). Based on the CDR3 plus reference TRBV7-9 and TRBJ2-1, the full variable domain is DTGVSQNPRHKITKRGQNVTFRCDPISEHNRLYWYRQTLGQGPEFLTYFQNEAQLEKSRLLSDRFSAERPKGSFSTLEIQRTEQGDSAMYLCASSLASGNEQFFGPGTRLTVL.